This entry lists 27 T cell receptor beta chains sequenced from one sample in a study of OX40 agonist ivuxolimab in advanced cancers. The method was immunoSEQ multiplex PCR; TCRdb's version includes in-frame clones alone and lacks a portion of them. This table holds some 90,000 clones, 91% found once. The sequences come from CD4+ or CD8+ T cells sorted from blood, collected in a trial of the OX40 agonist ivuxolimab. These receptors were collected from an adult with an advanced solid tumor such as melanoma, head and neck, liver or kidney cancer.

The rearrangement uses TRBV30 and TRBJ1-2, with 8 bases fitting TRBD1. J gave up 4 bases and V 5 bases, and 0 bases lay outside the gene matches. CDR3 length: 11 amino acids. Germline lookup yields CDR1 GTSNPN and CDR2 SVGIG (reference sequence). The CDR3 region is CAWDRGYGYTF. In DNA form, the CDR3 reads TGTGCCTGGGACAGGGGCTATGGCTACACCTTC. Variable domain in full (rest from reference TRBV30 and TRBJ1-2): SQTIHQWPATLVQPVGSPLSLECTVEGTSNPNLYWYRQAAGRGLQLLFYSVGIGQISSEVPQNLSASRPQDRQFILSSKKLLLSDSGFYLCAWDRGYGYTFGSGTRLTVV.

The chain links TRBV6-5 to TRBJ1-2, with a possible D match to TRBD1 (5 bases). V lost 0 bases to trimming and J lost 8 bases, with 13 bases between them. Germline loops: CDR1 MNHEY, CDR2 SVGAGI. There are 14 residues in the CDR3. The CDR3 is CASSYSAGGDGYTF. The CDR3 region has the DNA TGTGCCAGCAGTTACTCAGCGGGAGGGGACGGCTACACCTTC.

The CDR3 DNA sequence: TGTGCCAGCAGTGATCACCGTAGCAATCAGCCCCAGCATTTT. Translation gives CASSDHRSNQPQHF. The genes are TRBV2 and TRBJ1-5; D gene ambiguous. V dropped 3 bases and J dropped 0 bases, with 6 bases sitting between them. This CDR3 region has 14 residues. Looked up from germline, CDR1 is SNHLY and CDR2 is FYNNEI.

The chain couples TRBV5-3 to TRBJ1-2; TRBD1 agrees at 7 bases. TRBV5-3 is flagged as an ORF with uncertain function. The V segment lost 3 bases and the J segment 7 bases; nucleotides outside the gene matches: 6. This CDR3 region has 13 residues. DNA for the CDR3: TGTGCCAGAAGCTCTCTCAGGGGGGCTGGCTACACCTTC. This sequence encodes CARSSLRGAGYTF.

The CDR3 reads CASSFVRGPGEAFF. The CDR3 DNA follows: TGTGCCAGCAGTTTTGTCAGGGGTCCGGGTGAAGCTTTCTTT. This chain uses TRBV28 with TRBJ1-1; D is possibly TRBD1 (6 bases). The CDR3 contains 14 residues. From germline, CDR1 is MDHEN and CDR2 SYDVKM. The V end was cut by 3 bases, the J end by 7 bases, with 15 bases between. The full variable domain, with the rest looked up from reference TRBV28 and TRBJ1-1, is DVKVTQSSRYLVKRTGEKVFLECVQDMDHENMFWYRQDPGLGLRLIYFSYDVKMKEKGDIPEGYSVSREKKERFSLILESASTNQTSMYLCASSFVRGPGEAFFGQGTRLTVV.

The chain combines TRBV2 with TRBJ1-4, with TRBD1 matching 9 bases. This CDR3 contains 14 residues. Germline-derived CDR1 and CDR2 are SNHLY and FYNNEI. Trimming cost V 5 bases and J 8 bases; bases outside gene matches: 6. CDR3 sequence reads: CASSPTGGSEKLFF. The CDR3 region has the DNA TGTGCCAGCAGTCCAACAGGGGGCAGCGAAAAACTGTTTTTT.

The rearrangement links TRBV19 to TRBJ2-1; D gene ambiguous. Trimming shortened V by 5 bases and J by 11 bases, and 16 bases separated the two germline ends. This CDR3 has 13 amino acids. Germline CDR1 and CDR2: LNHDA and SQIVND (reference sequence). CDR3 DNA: TGTGCCAGTAGTCTACAATCCCCCGGCCAGCAGTTCTTC. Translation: CASSLQSPGQQFF.

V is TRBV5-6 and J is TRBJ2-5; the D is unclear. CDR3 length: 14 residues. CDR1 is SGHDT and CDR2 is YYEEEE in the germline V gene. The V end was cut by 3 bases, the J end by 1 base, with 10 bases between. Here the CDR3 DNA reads TGTGCCAGCAGCTACCTCGGCCCCCAAGAGACCCAGTACTTC. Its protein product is CASSYLGPQETQYF.

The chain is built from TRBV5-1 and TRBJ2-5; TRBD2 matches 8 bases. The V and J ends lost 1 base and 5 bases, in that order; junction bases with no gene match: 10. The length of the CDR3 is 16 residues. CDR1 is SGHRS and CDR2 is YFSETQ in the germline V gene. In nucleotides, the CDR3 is TGCGCCAGCAGCTTGTCCCCGGGACTAGACGGCGAGACCCAGTACTTC. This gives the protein CASSLSPGLDGETQYF.

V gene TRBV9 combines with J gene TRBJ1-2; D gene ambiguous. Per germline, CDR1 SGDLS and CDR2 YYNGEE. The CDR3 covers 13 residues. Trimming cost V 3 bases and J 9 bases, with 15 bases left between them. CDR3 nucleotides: TGTGCCAGCAGCGGGTATCTTCACCACCGCTACACCTTC. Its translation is CASSGYLHHRYTF.

CDR3 amino acids: CASSLGMQNTEAFF. The CDR3 coding sequence is TGTGCCAGCAGCTTGGGGATGCAGAACACTGAAGCTTTCTTT. This sequence joins TRBV7-9 and TRBJ1-1; D is uncertain. The CDR3 runs to 14 residues. V lost 3 bases and J 1 base, leaving 9 bases between the germline ends. Germline CDR1 SEHNR, CDR2 FQNEAQ (reference sequence).

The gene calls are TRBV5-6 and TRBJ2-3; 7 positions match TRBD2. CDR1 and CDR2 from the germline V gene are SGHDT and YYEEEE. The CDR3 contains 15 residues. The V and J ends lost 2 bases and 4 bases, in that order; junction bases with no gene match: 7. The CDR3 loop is CASSLSGERSDTQYF. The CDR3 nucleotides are TGTGCCAGCAGCTTAAGCGGGGAGAGGTCAGATACGCAGTATTTT. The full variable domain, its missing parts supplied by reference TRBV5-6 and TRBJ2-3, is DAGVTQSPTHLIKTRGQQVTLRCSPKSGHDTVSWYQQALGQGPQFIFQYYEEEERQRGNFPDRFSGHQFPNYSSELNVNALLLGDSALYLCASSLSGERSDTQYFGPGTRLTVL.

The DNA for the CDR3 is TGTGCCAGCAGCCCCGACGGGAATTCACCCCTCCACTTT. Protein product: CASSPDGNSPLHF. The J gene is TRBJ1-6, the V gene TRBV7-9; D gene ambiguous. Trimming removed 5 bases from V and 7 bases from J, with 9 bases in between. Per the germline V gene, CDR1 is SEHNR and CDR2 is FQNEAQ (reference sequence). The CDR3 contains 13 residues.

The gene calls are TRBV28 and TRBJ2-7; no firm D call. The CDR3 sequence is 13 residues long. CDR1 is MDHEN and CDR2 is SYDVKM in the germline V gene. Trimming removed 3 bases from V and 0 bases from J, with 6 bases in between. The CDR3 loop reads CASSLGGSYEQYF. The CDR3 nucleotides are TGTGCCAGCAGTTTGGGCGGCTCCTACGAGCAGTACTTC.

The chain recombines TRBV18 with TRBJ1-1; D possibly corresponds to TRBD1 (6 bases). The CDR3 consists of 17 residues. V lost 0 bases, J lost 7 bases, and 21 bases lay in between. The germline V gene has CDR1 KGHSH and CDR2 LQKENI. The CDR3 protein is CASSPPNQGQGIFEAFF. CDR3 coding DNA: TGTGCCAGCTCACCACCGAACCAGGGGCAGGGAATTTTTGAAGCTTTCTTT.

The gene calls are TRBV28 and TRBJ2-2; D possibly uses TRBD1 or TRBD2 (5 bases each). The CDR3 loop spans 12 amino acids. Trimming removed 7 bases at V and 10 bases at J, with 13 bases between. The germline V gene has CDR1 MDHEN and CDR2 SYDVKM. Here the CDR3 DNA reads TGTGCCAGCATGGAACTGGGGGAGGAGCTGTTTTTT. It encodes CASMELGEELFF.

CDR3 nucleotides: TGTGCCAGCAGCTTAGAGGAAAAGGCTGAAGCTTTCTTT. Its translation: CASSLEEKAEAFF. The chain is built from TRBV7-9 and TRBJ1-1; D not certain. The CDR3 has 13 amino acids. V lost 1 base, J lost 6 bases, and 9 bases lay in between. CDR1 SEHNR and CDR2 FQNEAQ come from the germline V gene (reference sequence).

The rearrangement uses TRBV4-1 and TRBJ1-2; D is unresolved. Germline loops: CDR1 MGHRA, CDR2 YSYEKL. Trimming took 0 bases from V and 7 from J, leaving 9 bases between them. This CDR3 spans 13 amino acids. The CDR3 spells CASSQDKGTGYTF. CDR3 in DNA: TGCGCCAGCAGCCAAGATAAGGGAACTGGCTACACCTTC.

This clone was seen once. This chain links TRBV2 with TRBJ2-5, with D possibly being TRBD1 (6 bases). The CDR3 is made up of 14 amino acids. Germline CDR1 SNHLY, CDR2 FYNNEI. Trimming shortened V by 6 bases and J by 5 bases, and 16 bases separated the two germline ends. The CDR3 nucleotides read TGTGCCAGCAGCTGGACAGAGGGCCGGGAGACCCAGTACTTC. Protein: CASSWTEGRETQYF.

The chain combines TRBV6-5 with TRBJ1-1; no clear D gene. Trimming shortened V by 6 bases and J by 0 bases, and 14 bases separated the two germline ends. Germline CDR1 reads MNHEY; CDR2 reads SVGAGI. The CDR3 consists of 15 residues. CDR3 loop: CASRHGGAMNTEAFF. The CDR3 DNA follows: TGTGCCAGCAGGCACGGCGGAGCGATGAACACTGAAGCTTTCTTT.

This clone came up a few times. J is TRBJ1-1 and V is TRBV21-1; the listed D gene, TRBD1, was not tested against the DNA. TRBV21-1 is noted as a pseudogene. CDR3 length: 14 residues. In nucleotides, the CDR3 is TGTGCCAGCAGCAAAACAGGCATGAACACTGAAGCTTTCTTT. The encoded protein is CASSKTGMNTEAFF.

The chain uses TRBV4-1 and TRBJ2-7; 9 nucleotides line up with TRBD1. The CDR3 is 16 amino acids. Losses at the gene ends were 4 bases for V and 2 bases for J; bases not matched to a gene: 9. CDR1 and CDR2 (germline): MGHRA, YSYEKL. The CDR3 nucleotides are TGCGCCAGCAGCCTTGAGGGACAGGGTATAGCCTACGAGCAGTACTTC. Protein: CASSLEGQGIAYEQYF.

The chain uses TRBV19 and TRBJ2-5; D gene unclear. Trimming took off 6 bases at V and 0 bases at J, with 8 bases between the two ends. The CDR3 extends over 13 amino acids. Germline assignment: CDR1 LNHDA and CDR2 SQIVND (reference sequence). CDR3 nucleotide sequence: TGTGCCAGTAGGGACGGACACCAAGAGACCCAGTACTTC. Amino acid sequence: CASRDGHQETQYF.

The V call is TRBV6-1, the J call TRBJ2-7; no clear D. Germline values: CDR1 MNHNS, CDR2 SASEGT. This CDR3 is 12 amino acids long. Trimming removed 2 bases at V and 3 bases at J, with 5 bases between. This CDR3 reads CASSEMDYEQYF. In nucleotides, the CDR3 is TGTGCCAGCAGTGAAATGGACTACGAGCAGTACTTC.

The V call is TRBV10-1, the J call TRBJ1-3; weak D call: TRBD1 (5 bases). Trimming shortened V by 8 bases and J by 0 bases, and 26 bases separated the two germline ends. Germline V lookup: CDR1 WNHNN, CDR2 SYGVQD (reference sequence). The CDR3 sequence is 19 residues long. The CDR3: CASVPRDGRMACSGNTIYF. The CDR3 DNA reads TGCGCCAGCGTACCCCGGGACGGAAGAATGGCGTGCTCTGGAAACACCATATATTTT.

The chain's CDR3 is CASSRGLVGAHTQYF. In DNA form, the CDR3 reads TGTGCCAGCAGTCGGGGACTAGTAGGGGCACATACGCAGTATTTT. The rearrangement uses TRBV28 and TRBJ2-3; 8 bases map to TRBD2. The V and J ends lost 5 bases and 7 bases, in that order; junction bases with no gene match: 11. In germline, CDR1 is MDHEN, CDR2 SYDVKM. The CDR3 has 15 residues.

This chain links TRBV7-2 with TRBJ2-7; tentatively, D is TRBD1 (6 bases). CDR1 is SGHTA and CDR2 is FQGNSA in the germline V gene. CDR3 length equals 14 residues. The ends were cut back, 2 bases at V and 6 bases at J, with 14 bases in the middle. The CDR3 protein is CASSLQGRLGEQYF. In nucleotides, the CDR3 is TGTGCCAGCAGCTTACAGGGGCGGCTAGGCGAGCAGTACTTC.